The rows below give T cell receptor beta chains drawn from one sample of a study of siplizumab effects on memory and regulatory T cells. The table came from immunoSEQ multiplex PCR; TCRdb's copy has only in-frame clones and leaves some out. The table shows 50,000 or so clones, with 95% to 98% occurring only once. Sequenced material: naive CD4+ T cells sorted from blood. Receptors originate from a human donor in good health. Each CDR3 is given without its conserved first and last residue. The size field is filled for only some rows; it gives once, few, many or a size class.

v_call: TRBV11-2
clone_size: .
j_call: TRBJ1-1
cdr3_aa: ASSLAGFGTEAF

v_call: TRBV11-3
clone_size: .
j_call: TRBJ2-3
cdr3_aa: ASSLEAGYDTQY

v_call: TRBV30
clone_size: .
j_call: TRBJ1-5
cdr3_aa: AWSLTSNQPQH

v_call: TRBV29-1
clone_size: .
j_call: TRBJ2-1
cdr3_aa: SVQIAGLFDEQF

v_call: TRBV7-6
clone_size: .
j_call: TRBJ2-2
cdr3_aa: ASSLTRVDTGELF

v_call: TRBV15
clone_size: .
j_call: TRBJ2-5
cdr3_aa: ATSRDDFRGGETQY

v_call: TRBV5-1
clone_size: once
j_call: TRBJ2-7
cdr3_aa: ASSLAERGGEQY

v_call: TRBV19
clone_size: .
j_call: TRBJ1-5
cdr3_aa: ASSIGGQGRSNQPQH

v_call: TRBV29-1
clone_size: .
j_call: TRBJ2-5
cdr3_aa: SVPTGGALETQY

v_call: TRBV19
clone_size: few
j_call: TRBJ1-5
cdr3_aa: ASSGDRNQPQH

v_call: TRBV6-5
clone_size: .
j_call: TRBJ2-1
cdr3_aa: ASSFGTGAGEQF

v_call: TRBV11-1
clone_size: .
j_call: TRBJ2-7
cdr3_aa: ASSLEGLSYEQY

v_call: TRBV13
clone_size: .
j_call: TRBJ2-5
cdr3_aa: ASSNPGPQY

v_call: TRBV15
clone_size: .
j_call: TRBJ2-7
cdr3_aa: ATSMGPLAGFPPYEQY

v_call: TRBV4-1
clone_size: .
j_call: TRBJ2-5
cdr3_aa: ASSTRTVYQLSPQETQY

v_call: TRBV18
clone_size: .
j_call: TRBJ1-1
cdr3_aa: ASSRDRANTEAF

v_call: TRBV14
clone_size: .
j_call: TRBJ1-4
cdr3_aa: ASSQVGTGGGKLF

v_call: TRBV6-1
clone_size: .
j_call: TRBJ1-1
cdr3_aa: ASSEHSDTEAF

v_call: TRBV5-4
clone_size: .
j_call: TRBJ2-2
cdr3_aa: ASSPGLAGNTGELF

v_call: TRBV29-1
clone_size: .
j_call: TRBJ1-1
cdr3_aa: SVRTVNTEAF

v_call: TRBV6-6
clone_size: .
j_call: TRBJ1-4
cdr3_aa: ASSRTQGSKLF

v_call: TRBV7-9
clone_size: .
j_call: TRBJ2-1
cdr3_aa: ASSPGNEQF

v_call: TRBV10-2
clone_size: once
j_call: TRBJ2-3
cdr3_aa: ASSEGLAGLGDTQY

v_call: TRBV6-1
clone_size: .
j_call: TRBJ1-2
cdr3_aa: ASSGSGAGGYT

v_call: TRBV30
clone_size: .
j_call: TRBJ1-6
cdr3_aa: AWTGSYNSPLH

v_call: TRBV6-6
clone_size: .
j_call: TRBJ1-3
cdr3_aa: ASRKDGGNTIY

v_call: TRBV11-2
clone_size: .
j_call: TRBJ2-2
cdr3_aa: ASRHGVTGELF

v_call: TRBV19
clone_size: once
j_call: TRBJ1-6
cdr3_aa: ASSIAGSSYNSPLH

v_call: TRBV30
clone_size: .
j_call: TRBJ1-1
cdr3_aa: AWSKTGSIRGAF

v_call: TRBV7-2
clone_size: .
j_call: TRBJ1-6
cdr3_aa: ASSPQLQPSPLH

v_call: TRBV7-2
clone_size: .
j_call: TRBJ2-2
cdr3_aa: ASSLRGQNTGELF

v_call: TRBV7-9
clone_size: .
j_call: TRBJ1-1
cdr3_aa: ASSLGQVGTEAF

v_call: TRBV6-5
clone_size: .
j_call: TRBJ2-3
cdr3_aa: ASSYSLGFSDTQY

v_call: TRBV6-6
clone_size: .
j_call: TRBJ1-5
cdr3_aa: ASVQGNNQPQH

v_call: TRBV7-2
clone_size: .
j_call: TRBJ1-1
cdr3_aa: ASSPAGTENTEAF

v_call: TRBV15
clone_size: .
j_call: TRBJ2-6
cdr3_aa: ATSRPGQGPAGANVLT

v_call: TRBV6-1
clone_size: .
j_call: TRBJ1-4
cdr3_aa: AVRRWSNEKLF

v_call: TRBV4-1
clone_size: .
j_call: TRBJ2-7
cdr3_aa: ASSHPGLYEQY

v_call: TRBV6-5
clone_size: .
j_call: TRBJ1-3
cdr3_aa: ASSLNRAKSGNTIY

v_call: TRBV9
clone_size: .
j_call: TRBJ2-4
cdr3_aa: ASSRADKDTIQY

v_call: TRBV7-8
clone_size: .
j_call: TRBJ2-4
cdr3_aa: ASSLLRLAGKNIQY